These 4 T cell receptor beta chains share one sample of origin, sequenced in a study of cytomegalovirus exposure and HLA in healthy donors. Using immunoSEQ multiplex PCR, the repertoire was profiled, and TCRdb retains in-frame clones only, with some absent. This sample carries tens of thousands of clones, roughly 90% of them seen once, and the ten largest clones take about 2.2%. Sample: PBMCs. The receptors were gathered from a woman aged 30 to 39 in good health and CMV-seronegative.

V is TRBV19 and J is TRBJ1-1; D is unclear. The CDR3 has 12 residues. In germline, CDR1 is LNHDA, CDR2 SQIVND (reference sequence). V lost 3 bases to trimming and J lost 6 bases, with 8 bases between them. CDR3 loop: CASSMTLAEAFF. The CDR3 DNA reads as TGTGCCAGTAGTATGACTCTCGCTGAAGCTTTCTTT.

This chain links TRBV28 with TRBJ2-7; TRBD2 agrees at 7 bases. From germline, CDR1 is MDHEN and CDR2 SYDVKM. The ends lost 6 bases at V and 6 bases at J; junction bases unmatched: 14. There are 15 residues in the CDR3. Written as DNA, the CDR3 is TGTGCCAGCAGGGGGAGGGGCGGCGGGTTCCGCGAGCAGTACTTC. It codes for CASRGRGGGFREQYF.

This clone was picked up a small number of times. This chain joins TRBV7-9 and TRBJ2-7; 7 nucleotides agree with TRBD1. Unmatched junction bases numbered 13, after V lost 5 bases and J lost 3 bases. Germline values: CDR1 SEHNR, CDR2 FQNEAQ (reference sequence). CDR3 length: 16 residues. CDR3 sequence (DNA): TGTGCCAGCAGCAACACCGTCGGGGACAGCAACTACGAGCAGTACTTC. This translates into CASSNTVGDSNYEQYF.

The chain couples TRBV7-9 to TRBJ2-7, with D uncertain. From germline, CDR1 is SEHNR and CDR2 FQNEAQ (reference sequence). V was cut by 3 bases and J by 2 bases, with 20 bases left in between. CDR3 length: 17 residues. The CDR3 loop is CASSFFPGTPFTYEQYF. In DNA form, the CDR3 reads TGTGCCAGCAGCTTCTTCCCAGGCACACCCTTTACCTACGAGCAGTACTTC. Full variable domain (missing parts from reference TRBV7-9 and TRBJ2-7): DTGVSQNPRHKITKRGQNVTFRCDPISEHNRLYWYRQTLGQGPEFLTYFQNEAQLEKSRLLSDRFSAERPKGSFSTLEIQRTEQGDSAMYLCASSFFPGTPFTYEQYFGPGTRLTVT.